This T cell receptor (beta chain) came from a study of CD8 T cells in Susac syndrome. Random hexamers served to reverse transcribe about 0.5 to 1 ug RNA. Each CDR3 protein is one row after TCRdb ran MiXCR on the immunoSEQ multiplex PCR reads. Of more than 150,000 distinct CDR3 sequences in the sample, just under 97% were seen once. This clonotype is a singleton in its sample. Each multiple sclerosis control was a treatment-naive patient with relapsing-remitting disease that was either stable or active. Material: CD8+ T cells from PBMCs. This receptor was identified in a human donor with multiple sclerosis.

The CDR3 sequence is CASSRLKTRKTQYF. DNA for the CDR3: TGTGCCAGCAGCCGGTTAAAAACCCGGAAGACCCAGTACTTC. The V and J genes are TRBV7-8 and TRBJ2-5; D is unresolved. V lost 5 bases to trimming and J lost 6 bases, with 16 bases between them. The CDR3 is 14 residues long. Looked up from germline, CDR1 is SGHVS and CDR2 is FQNEAQ.